These 10 T cell receptor beta chains share one sample of origin, sequenced in a study of blood T cell repertoires in COVID-19 (dated by TCRdb to between 2020 and 2021). Library method: the immunoSEQ multiplex PCR assay. TCRdb mirrors the immuneACCESS table, restricted to in-frame sequences. Some clones are absent from its copies; in checked studies, under half trace to an unresolved V gene, and the reason for the others is unknown. The sample profile shows a few hundred thousand clones; more than 75% of them were found once. Jointly, the top ten make up approximately 1.2% of the sample. The sample was PBMCs or T cells enriched from blood (not recorded which). Receptors were obtained from a man aged 30-40 years who had recovered from COVID-19.

The chain is built from TRBV10-3 and TRBJ1-1; the D is unclear. This CDR3 contains 15 residues. Looked up from germline, CDR1 is ENHRY and CDR2 is SYGVKD. V dropped 0 bases and J dropped 0 bases, with 8 bases sitting between them. In DNA, the CDR3 is TGTGCCATCAGTGAGTCACCAGGCTTGAACACTGAAGCTTTCTTT. Its translation: CAISESPGLNTEAFF.

This clone has a count of ten or more. The chain joins TRBV4-1 to TRBJ1-4; D not resolved. Germline CDR1 MGHRA, CDR2 YSYEKL. CDR3 length equals 18 residues. Trimming left V 4 bases short and J 3 bases short, with 21 bases between. CDR3 in amino acids: CASSPRGFVRAANEKLFF. CDR3 bases: TGCGCCAGCAGCCCCCGAGGGTTTGTGCGAGCGGCTAATGAAAAACTGTTTTTT.

The chain recombines TRBV15 with TRBJ2-7; 11 bases agree with TRBD1. Germline V CDR1 and CDR2: LNHNV, YYDKDF (reference sequence). The V gene end was trimmed by 3 bases and the J gene end by 9 bases; junction bases not matched to a gene: 7. This CDR3 is 14 amino acids long. The CDR3 protein is CATSRDRGRFGQYF. The CDR3 DNA reads as TGTGCCACCAGCAGGGACAGGGGGCGCTTTGGGCAGTACTTC.

This clone was picked up one time. CDR3 protein: CASSLALDRGIYGYTF. The CDR3, as DNA: TGTGCCAGCAGCTTGGCCTTGGACAGGGGGATCTATGGCTACACCTTC. The V call is TRBV5-8, the J call TRBJ1-2; 10 nucleotides line up with TRBD1. V was clipped by 0 bases and J by 4 bases; unmatched bases: 6. Germline V CDR1 and CDR2: SGHTS, YDEGEE. This CDR3 is 16 amino acids long. Combining the CDR3 with reference TRBV5-8 and TRBJ1-2 gives the whole variable domain EAGVTQSPTHLIKTRGQQATLRCSPISGHTSVYWYQQALGLGLQFLLWYDEGEERNRGNFPPRFSGRQFPNYSSELNVNALELEDSALYLCASSLALDRGIYGYTFGSGTRLTVV.

The chain combines TRBV11-2 with TRBJ1-6; D gene uncertain. Germline V CDR1 and CDR2: SGHAT, FQNNGV. The CDR3 spans 16 residues. Trimming took off 0 bases at V and 7 bases at J, with 13 bases between the two ends. The CDR3 loop is CASSLDWEGSNSPLHF. The CDR3 nucleotides read TGTGCCAGCAGCTTAGATTGGGAGGGCTCGAATTCACCCCTCCACTTT.

This clone is a singleton in its sample. The V gene is TRBV3-1 (or the pseudogene TRBV3-2), the J gene TRBJ2-1; D is ambiguous. Germline V CDR1 and CDR2: LGHDT, YNNKEL (reference sequence). The CDR3 has 16 amino acids. V was clipped by 1 base and J by 0 bases, with 10 bases between them. CDR3 amino acids: CASSQAPIFSYNEQFF. The CDR3 DNA is TGTGCCAGCAGCCAAGCCCCCATTTTCTCCTACAATGAGCAGTTCTTC.

This chain links TRBV30 with TRBJ1-3; TRBD1 is a possible D gene (5 bases). The CDR3 has 15 residues. V lost 2 bases to trimming and J lost 3 bases, with 14 bases between them. From germline, CDR1 is GTSNPN and CDR2 SVGIG (reference sequence). Written as DNA, the CDR3 is TGTGCCTGGAGTAGGGGCAGCTGGGGTGGAAACACCATATATTTT. This sequence encodes CAWSRGSWGGNTIYF.

The chain recombines TRBV6-5 with TRBJ1-5, with no clear D. Germline loops: CDR1 MNHEY, CDR2 SVGAGI. The V end lost 5 bases, the J end lost 3 bases, and 8 bases lay between the germline ends. CDR3 size: 13 residues. Here the CDR3 reads CASSITPNQPQHF. The CDR3 DNA sequence: TGTGCCAGCAGTATTACTCCCAATCAGCCCCAGCATTTT.

This sequence joins TRBV2 and TRBJ1-2; 12 nucleotides line up with TRBD1. Trimming removed 6 bases from V and 5 bases from J; junction bases left unmatched: 10. The CDR3 length is 16 residues. Germline loops: CDR1 SNHLY, CDR2 FYNNEI. The CDR3 DNA sequence: TGTGCCAGCAGGGGGACAGGGGGCCGGGGCTTATATGGCTACACCTTC. This codes for CASRGTGGRGLYGYTF.

The rearrangement links TRBV6-4 to TRBJ1-5, with D hard to call. Germline assignment: CDR1 MRHNA and CDR2 SNTAGT. V lost 7 bases to trimming and J lost 10 bases, with 8 bases between them. The CDR3 covers 10 residues. The CDR3 is CASNSLPQHF. The CDR3 DNA reads TGTGCCAGCAATTCCCTTCCCCAGCATTTT.